This T cell receptor beta chain was sequenced in a study of tumor-infiltrating lymphocytes in primary liver carcinoma. Overall study findings and caveats: Tumor-adjacent and tumor-blood pairs displayed less overlap than did pairs of tumor regions.

With a constant-region primer, TCR beta cDNA was made from 450 to 650 ng of total RNA. Amplification in three nested multiplex PCR rounds with slightly modified ARM-PCR gave rise to TCR beta libraries. Rounds one and two of PCR, each of 10 cycles, were primed with TRBV1-TRBV30 forward primers and a C-beta reverse primer. Using its own MiXCR run on the multiplex PCR reads, TCRdb lists one record per CDR3 protein. Here the sample spans 300,000 to 350,000 distinct CDR3 sequences, more than 55% being singletons. Alongside blood RNA obtained from unsorted whole blood, germline DNA was also extracted. The CDR3 is made up of 14 amino acids. With regard to this clonotype: Its antigen is as yet unknown. A junction end diverges from the germline sequence, so it may reflect a read error.

This chain connects TRBV12-3 or TRBV12-4 to TRBJ1-5; D is perhaps TRBD1 (5 bases). The sequenced sample consisted of peripheral blood. The clonotype was recovered from a woman in her 30s with primary liver carcinoma and hepatitis B virus infection. The CDR3: CANSLSQGTQPQHF. CDR3 DNA: TGTGCCAACAGTTTAAGTCAGGGTACTCAGCCCCAGCATTTT.